Listed below are T cell receptor beta chains from one sample, sequenced in a study of T cells in Graves' hyperthyroidism and ophthalmopathy. In TCRdb, the multiplex PCR reads were re-called with MiXCR into one record per CDR3 protein. The sample contains about 620,000 distinct CDR3 sequences, 15% to 20% of which appear only once. The sample consisted of blood. The receptors shown here come from a woman between 25 and 40 years old with Graves' hyperthyroidism. Each CDR3 is given with its conserved first and last residue. The D gene is left open where the match is weak. Some rows mark clone size as missing; the rest say once, few, many or name a class of expanded clone.

TRBJ2-2 | TRBD1 | TRBV24-1 | many | CATTSGTANTGELFF | TGTGCCACCACATCCGGGACAGCGAACACCGGGGAGCTGTTTTTT
TRBJ2-1 | NA | TRBV4-1 | NA | CASSQEGSVGDYNEQFF | TGCGCCAGCAGCCAAGAGGGGTCTGTCGGGGACTACAATGAGCAGTTCTTC
TRBJ1-5 | TRBD1 | TRBV19 | few | CASSILTGGHQPQHF | TGTGCCAGTAGTATACTTACAGGGGGCCATCAGCCCCAGCATTTT
TRBJ1-5 | NA | TRBV7-6 | NA | CASSQGHISNQPQHF | TGTGCCAGCAGCCAAGGACACATTAGCAATCAGCCCCAGCATTTT
TRBJ2-5 | NA | TRBV12-5 | many | CASGSLGVETQYF | TGTGCTAGTGGTTCCTTGGGCGTGGAGACCCAGTACTTC
TRBJ2-1 | TRBD2 | TRBV20-1 | many | CSARDRLADSYNEQFF | TGCAGTGCTAGAGATCGACTAGCGGACTCCTACAATGAGCAGTTCTTC
TRBJ2-3 | TRBD2 | TRBV13 | NA | CASSLGLSGRQTDTQYF | TGTGCCAGCAGCTTAGGCCTTAGCGGGAGACAGACAGATACGCAGTATTTT
TRBJ2-5 | NA | TRBV28 | few | CASRIGGPTETQYF | TGTGCCAGCAGAATCGGGGGGCCGACAGAGACCCAGTACTTC
TRBJ1-2 | NA | TRBV6-1 | NA | CASRWTRTNYGYTF | TGTGCCAGCAGATGGACACGAACTAACTATGGCTACACCTTC
TRBJ1-5 | NA | TRBV6-1 | NA | CASSEVVTGNQPQHF | TGTGCCAGCAGTGAAGTGGTGACCGGCAATCAGCCCCAGCATTTT
TRBJ2-4 | TRBD1 | TRBV24-1 | NA | CATSDFTGGGVRAKNIQYF | TGTGCCACCAGTGATTTTACAGGGGGCGGGGTACGAGCCAAAAACATTCAGTACTTC
TRBJ2-1 | NA | TRBV7-2 | many | CASSFEGLVQFF | TGTGCCAGCAGCTTTGAGGGTCTCGTACAGTTCTTC
TRBJ2-1 | NA | TRBV7-3 | few | CASSLTGWAYNEQFF | TGTGCCAGCAGCTTAACGGGTTGGGCCTACAATGAGCAGTTCTTC
TRBJ2-5 | TRBD2 | TRBV5-6 | NA | CASSLVSGRETQYF | TGTGCCAGCAGCTTGGTTAGCGGGAGAGAGACCCAGTACTTC
TRBJ2-7 | NA | TRBV3-1 | few | CASSSDTGTYEQYF | TGTGCCAGCAGCTCCGACACAGGGACCTACGAGCAGTACTTC
TRBJ2-4 | NA | TRBV20-1 | many | CSAIFGLAKNIQYF | TGCAGTGCTATATTCGGACTAGCCAAAAACATTCAGTACTTC
TRBJ2-1 | TRBD2 | TRBV2 | many | CATPAGTSGRASEQFF | TGTGCCACCCCCGCCGGGACTAGCGGGAGGGCGAGTGAGCAGTTCTTC
TRBJ2-4 | NA | TRBV6-1 | NA | CASQDGNIQYF | TGTGCCAGCCAGGATGGAAACATTCAGTACTTC
TRBJ1-3 | NA | TRBV12-3/TRBV12-4 | few | CASRDGSGNTIYF | TGTGCCAGCAGGGACGGCTCTGGAAACACCATATATTTT
TRBJ2-3 | NA | TRBV6-1 | many | CASSEDSNRDTQYF | TGTGCCAGCAGTGAAGATTCGAATCGGGATACGCAGTATTTT
TRBJ2-1 | NA | TRBV27 | many | CASSSPTRYNEQFF | TGTGCCAGCAGTTCACCGACTAGATACAATGAGCAGTTCTTC
TRBJ2-1 | TRBD2 | TRBV3-1 | many | CASAPSGSINEQFF | TGTGCCTCTGCTCCTAGCGGGAGCATCAATGAGCAGTTCTTC
TRBJ1-2 | NA | TRBV28 | NA | CATSARSGASNYGYTF | TGTGCCACCAGTGCTCGATCAGGGGCGAGCAACTATGGCTACACCTTC
TRBJ2-7 | NA | TRBV27 | few | CASRTASSYEQYF | TGTGCCAGCAGGACGGCGAGCTCCTACGAGCAGTACTTC
TRBJ2-1 | NA | TRBV14 | few | CASSHLGGNEQFF | TGTGCCAGCAGCCATTTGGGAGGTAATGAGCAGTTCTTC
TRBJ2-7 | NA | TRBV20-1 | NA | CSASSVRTYEQYF | TGCAGTGCTTCTAGCGTCAGGACCTACGAGCAGTACTTC
TRBJ2-3 | NA | TRBV7-3 | many | CASSWNRDSTDTQYF | TGTGCCAGCAGCTGGAACAGGGACAGCACAGATACGCAGTATTTT
TRBJ2-7 | NA | TRBV20-1 | few | CSAIDLTSQAEQYF | TGCAGTGCTATTGATCTGACTTCCCAAGCAGAGCAGTACTTC
TRBJ2-5 | NA | TRBV7-2 | many | CASSLERVTAETQYF | TGTGCCAGCAGCTTAGAACGTGTGACGGCGGAGACCCAGTACTTC
TRBJ1-1 | NA | TRBV4-1 | many | CASSPLGNSMNTEAFF | TGCGCCAGCAGCCCCCTGGGTAACAGCATGAACACTGAAGCTTTCTTT
TRBJ1-1 | NA | TRBV5-1 | few | CASSALASNTEAFF | TGCGCCAGCAGCGCGTTAGCCAGTAACACTGAAGCTTTCTTT
TRBJ2-1 | NA | TRBV7-3 | many | CASSLQGVYNEQFF | TGTGCCAGCAGCTTACAAGGGGTCTACAATGAGCAGTTCTTC
TRBJ1-2 | NA | TRBV14 | NA | CASSQGPGNPYGYTF | TGTGCCAGCAGCCAAGGGCCAGGTAACCCCTATGGCTACACCTTC
TRBJ1-2 | NA | TRBV4-3 | NA | CASSQRVGGFPNYGYTF | TGCGCCAGCAGCCAAAGGGTCGGTGGATTTCCCAACTATGGCTACACCTTC
TRBJ2-1 | NA | TRBV10-3 | NA | CASRSGDNSYNEQFF | TGTGCCTCCAGGAGTGGGGATAACTCCTACAATGAGCAGTTCTTC
TRBJ2-7 | NA | TRBV18 | many | CASSPSGVEQYF | TGTGCCAGCTCACCCTCTGGGGTCGAGCAGTACTTC
TRBJ1-5 | NA | TRBV28 | many | CASSLSARLARPQHF | TGTGCCAGCAGTTTATCGGCCAGGTTGGCGAGGCCCCAGCATTTT
TRBJ2-6 | TRBD1 | TRBV2 | few | CASKRTGYSSGANVLTF | TGTGCCAGCAAAAGGACAGGGTACAGCTCTGGGGCCAACGTCCTGACTTTC
TRBJ2-5 | NA | TRBV5-1 | many | CASSLSTSEETQYF | TGCGCCAGCAGCTTGTCCACTAGTGAGGAGACCCAGTACTTC
TRBJ2-4 | NA | TRBV2 | many | CASSDGGHRSKNIQYF | TGTGCCAGCAGTGATGGGGGCCACAGGTCCAAAAACATTCAGTACTTC
TRBJ2-1 | TRBD2 | TRBV12-3/TRBV12-4 | many | CASSTSGRHNEQFF | TGTGCCAGCAGTACTAGCGGGAGGCACAATGAGCAGTTCTTC
TRBJ2-5 | NA | TRBV6-1 | many | CASRGVPETQYF | TGTGCCAGCAGGGGGGTCCCGGAGACCCAGTACTTC
TRBJ2-1 | TRBD2 | TRBV13 | few | CASSAQRESARGEQFF | TGTGCCAGCAGCGCCCAGCGGGAGAGTGCTCGAGGTGAGCAGTTCTTC
TRBJ1-5 | NA | TRBV28 | many | CASSVNRDTYQPQHF | TGTGCCAGCAGTGTGAACCGGGACACCTATCAGCCCCAGCATTTT
TRBJ2-5 | NA | TRBV30 | NA | CAWIRKGQKYQETQYF | TGTGCCTGGATACGGAAGGGCCAGAAGTACCAAGAGACCCAGTACTTC
TRBJ2-7 | TRBD2 | TRBV20-1 | many | CSARTSGRYYEQYF | TGCAGTGCTCGGACTAGCGGGAGGTACTACGAGCAGTACTTC
TRBJ2-5 | TRBD2 | TRBV27 | NA | CASSLKAGAETQYF | TGTGCCAGCAGTTTAAAGGCGGGAGCGGAGACCCAGTACTTC
TRBJ2-7 | NA | TRBV7-8 | many | CASSVDIYEQYF | TGTGCCAGCAGCGTTGACATCTACGAGCAGTACTTC
TRBJ2-2 | TRBD2 | TRBV12-3/TRBV12-4 | many | CASSPGLAGGTGELFF | TGTGCCAGCAGTCCAGGACTAGCGGGAGGGACCGGGGAGCTGTTTTTT
TRBJ1-1 | NA | TRBV10-1 | NA | CASSESFSQSAFF | TGCGCCAGCAGTGAGTCGTTCTCCCAGAGCGCTTTCTTT
TRBJ1-5 | NA | TRBV10-3 | NA | CAISASFGLSNQPQHF | TGTGCCATCAGTGCCTCCTTTGGGTTGAGCAATCAGCCCCAGCATTTT
TRBJ2-5 | NA | TRBV6-4 | NA | CASAREERETQYF | TGTGCCAGCGCCCGAGAAGAGCGGGAGACCCAGTACTTC
TRBJ1-2 | NA | TRBV20-1 | many | CSAARRFYGYTF | TGCAGTGCCGCCCGTCGGTTTTATGGCTACACCTTC